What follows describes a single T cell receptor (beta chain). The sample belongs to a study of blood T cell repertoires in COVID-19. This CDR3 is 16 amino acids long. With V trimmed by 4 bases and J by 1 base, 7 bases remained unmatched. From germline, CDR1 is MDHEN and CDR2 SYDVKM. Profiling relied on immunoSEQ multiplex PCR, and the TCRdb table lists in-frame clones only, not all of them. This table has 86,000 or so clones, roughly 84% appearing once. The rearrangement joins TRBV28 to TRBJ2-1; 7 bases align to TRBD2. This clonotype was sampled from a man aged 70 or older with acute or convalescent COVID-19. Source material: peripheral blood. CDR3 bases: TGTGCCAGCAGTTCGCTTCTAGCGGATTCCTACAATGAGCAGTTCTTC. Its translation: CASSSLLADSYNEQFF. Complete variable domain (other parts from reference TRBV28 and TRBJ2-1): DVKVTQSSRYLVKRTGEKVFLECVQDMDHENMFWYRQDPGLGLRLIYFSYDVKMKEKGDIPEGYSVSREKKERFSLILESASTNQTSMYLCASSSLLADSYNEQFFGPGTRLTVL.